This T cell receptor beta chain was retrieved from a study of breast tumors, draining lymph nodes, adjacent tissues. Study-wide points: Data only fit, rather than demonstrated, lymph node origin of most tumor T cells. Most tumor T cells seemingly derive from lymph node, then expand in tumor. Luminal-like breast cancer showed significantly greater tumor-nontumor repertoire similarity than basal-like breast cancer did. Tumor TCR diversity was below lymph nodes but above nontumor tissue.

The CDR3 has 15 residues. CDR1 and CDR2 from the germline V gene are SNHLY and FYNNEI. Trimming stripped 5 bases from V and 7 bases from J, with 18 bases between. TCRdb re-called the multiplex PCR reads through MiXCR, storing one row per CDR3 protein. The data contain fewer than 250,000 distinct CDR3 sequences, less than 40% of them singletons. This clonotype was observed many times. Its target is not known. Samples came from axillary lymph nodes draining the breast cancer. This receptor was identified in a female donor with breast cancer. Some clones in this sample may be carry-over from other donors' samples. The material sequenced was axillary lymph node tissue. The chain has TRBV2 and TRBJ1-5; D gene uncertain. The CDR3 nucleotides are TGTGCCAGCAGTTCCCAACGGTCGGGGATGCAGCCCCAGCATTTT. It yields the protein CASSSQRSGMQPQHF. Filled out from reference TRBV2 and TRBJ1-5, the complete variable domain reads EPEVTQTPSHQVTQMGQEVILRCVPISNHLYFYWYRQILGQKVEFLVSFYNNEISEKSEIFDDQFSVERPDGSNFTLKIRSTKLEDSAMYFCASSSQRSGMQPQHFGDGTRLSIL.